This T cell receptor beta chain was captured by sequencing in a study of yellow fever vaccine responses in identical twins. Findings of the study overall: Among the twins, the vaccine T cell response reportedly seemed partly convergent and partly personalized.

TCRdb reprocessed the RT-PCR reads with MiXCR, giving one entry per CDR3 protein. This table has about 9,000 distinct CDR3 sequences, approximately 83% appearing once. Germline V gives CDR1 SNHLY, CDR2 FYNNEI. The CDR3 length is 14 residues. The ends were cut back, 8 bases at V and 2 bases at J, with 12 bases in the middle. With regard to this clonotype: The antigen is unknown.

This clonotype was sampled from a woman aged 18-29 years who received the yellow fever vaccine. Sequencing used T cells from blood (PBMCs), unsorted or a sorted subset (not recorded which), obtained before or after yellow fever vaccination (not recorded which). The gene calls are TRBV2 and TRBJ2-2; no clear D gene. CDR3 loop: CASLAMVNTGELFF. CDR3 nucleotides: TGTGCCAGCCTTGCAATGGTTAACACCGGGGAGCTGTTTTTT.